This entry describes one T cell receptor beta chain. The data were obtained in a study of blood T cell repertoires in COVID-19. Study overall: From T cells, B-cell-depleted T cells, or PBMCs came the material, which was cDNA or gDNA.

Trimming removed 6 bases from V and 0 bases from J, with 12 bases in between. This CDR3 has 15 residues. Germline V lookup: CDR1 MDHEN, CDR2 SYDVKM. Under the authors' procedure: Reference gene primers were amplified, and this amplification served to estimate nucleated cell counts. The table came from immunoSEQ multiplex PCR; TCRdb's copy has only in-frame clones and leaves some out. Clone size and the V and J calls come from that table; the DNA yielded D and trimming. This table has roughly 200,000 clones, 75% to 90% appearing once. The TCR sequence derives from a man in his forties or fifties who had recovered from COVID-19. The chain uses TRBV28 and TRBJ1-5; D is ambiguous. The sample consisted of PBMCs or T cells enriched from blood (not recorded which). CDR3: CASRSVSYSNQPQHF. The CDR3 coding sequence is TGTGCCAGCAGAAGTGTGAGTTATAGCAATCAGCCCCAGCATTTT.